This T cell receptor beta chain was recovered during a study of blood T cell repertoires in COVID-19. Study-wide context: The study drew acute and convalescent COVID-19 samples from the United States, Italy and Spain. T cells, B-cell-depleted T cells, or PBMCs supplied cDNA or gDNA.

Per the authors' pipeline: By means of reference gene primer amplification, nucleated cell counts were estimated. Profiled with immunoSEQ multiplex PCR; TCRdb holds only in-frame clones, not every one. Clone size and V and J calls were adopted from that table, with D and trimming inferred from the DNA. This table holds fewer than 80,000 clones, 79% found once. This CDR3 has 15 amino acids. After removal of 5 bases from V and 2 bases from J, the junction contained 7 bases not matched to a gene. Per germline, CDR1 LNHNV and CDR2 YYDKDF (reference sequence). Sequences were obtained from peripheral blood. The genes are TRBV15 and TRBJ2-3; 7 bases agree with TRBD1. The clonotype originates from a woman of 80 years or more with active or convalescent COVID-19. In nucleotides, the CDR3 is TGTGCCACCAGCTTCACGACAGGGATCACAGATACGCAGTATTTT. Translation: CATSFTTGITDTQYF.